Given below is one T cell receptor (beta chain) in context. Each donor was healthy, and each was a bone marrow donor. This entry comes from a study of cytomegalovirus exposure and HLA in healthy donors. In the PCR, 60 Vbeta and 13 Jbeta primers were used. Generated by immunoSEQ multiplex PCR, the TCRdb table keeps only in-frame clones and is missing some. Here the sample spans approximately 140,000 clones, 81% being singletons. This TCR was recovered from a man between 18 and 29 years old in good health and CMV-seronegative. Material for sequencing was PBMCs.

The CDR3 DNA reads TGTGCCAGCAGCTTTAAGGGAGCCAACACTGAAGCTTTCTTT. Translating it yields CASSFKGANTEAFF. The chain combines TRBV5-8 with TRBJ1-1, with D hard to call. The CDR3 runs to 14 residues. Trimming shortened V by 2 bases and J by 2 bases, and 10 bases separated the two germline ends. Germline V gene data show CDR1 as SGHTS and CDR2 as YDEGEE. Based on the CDR3 plus reference TRBV5-8 and TRBJ1-1, the full variable domain is EAGVTQSPTHLIKTRGQQATLRCSPISGHTSVYWYQQALGLGLQFLLWYDEGEERNRGNFPPRFSGRQFPNYSSELNVNALELEDSALYLCASSFKGANTEAFFGQGTRLTVV.